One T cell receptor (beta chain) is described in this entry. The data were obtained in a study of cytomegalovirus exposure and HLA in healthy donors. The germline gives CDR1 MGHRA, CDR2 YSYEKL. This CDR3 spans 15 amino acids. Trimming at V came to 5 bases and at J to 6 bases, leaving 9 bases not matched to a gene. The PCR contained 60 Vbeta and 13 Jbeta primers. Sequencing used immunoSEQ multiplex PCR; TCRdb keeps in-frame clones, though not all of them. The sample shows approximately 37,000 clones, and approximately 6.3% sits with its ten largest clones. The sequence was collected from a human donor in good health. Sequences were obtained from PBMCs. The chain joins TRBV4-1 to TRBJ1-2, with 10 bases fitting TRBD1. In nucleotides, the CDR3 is TGCGCCAGCAGCTCCTCTTGGGACAGGGGCGATGGCTACACCTTC. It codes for CASSSSWDRGDGYTF.